The clone carrying this T cell receptor beta chain has more than one count but fewer than ten. As yet, its antigen is unknown. With 2 bases removed from V and 7 bases from J, the gap between germline ends came to 11 bases. CDR1 is MGHDK, CDR2 SYGVNS, per germline. CDR3 length: 13 residues. Time point in this sample: newly diagnosed GD, antithyroid drugs for less than 3 months. Researchers made the TCR library from RNA that was extracted from PBMCs. Libraries of TCR beta came from iRepertoire HTBI primers plus Arm-PCR of CDR3 regions. TCRdb recomputed calls from the multiplex PCR reads with MiXCR, one row per CDR3 protein. The sample records 350,000 to 500,000 distinct CDR3 sequences, over 15% being singletons. These data originate in a study of regulatory T cells in long-lasting Graves disease. General study results and limits: With a small sample size, accuracy may have been reduced.

This sample was shared with a second study, whose subject was T cells in Graves' hyperthyroidism and ophthalmopathy.

The chain employs TRBV25-1 and TRBJ1-2; D gene ambiguous. The TCR originated in a woman aged 25 to 39 with Graves disease. Sequences were derived from peripheral blood mononuclear cells (PBMCs), sampled at new diagnosis, from a patient treated with antithyroid drugs. For the CDR3, the DNA is TGTGCCAGCAGTGAAGTCGGGTCCGGTGGCTACACCTTC. This gives the protein CASSEVGSGGYTF.